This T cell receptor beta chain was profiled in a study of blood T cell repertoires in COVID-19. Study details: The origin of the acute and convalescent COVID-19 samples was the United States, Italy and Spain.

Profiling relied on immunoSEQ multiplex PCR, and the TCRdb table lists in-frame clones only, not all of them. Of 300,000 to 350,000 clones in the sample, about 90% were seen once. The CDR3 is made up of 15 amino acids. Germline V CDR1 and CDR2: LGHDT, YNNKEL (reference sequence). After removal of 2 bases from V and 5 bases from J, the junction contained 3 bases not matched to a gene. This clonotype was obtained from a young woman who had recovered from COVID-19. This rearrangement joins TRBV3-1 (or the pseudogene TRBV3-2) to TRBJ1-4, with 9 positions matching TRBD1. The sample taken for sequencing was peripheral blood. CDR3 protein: CASSQRTGVNEKLFF. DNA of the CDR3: TGTGCCAGCAGCCAACGGACAGGGGTCAATGAAAAACTGTTTTTT.